This T cell receptor (beta chain) derives from a study of blood T cell repertoires in COVID-19. Overall study: Donors in the United States, Italy and Spain gave samples during acute or convalescent COVID-19. T cells, B-cell-depleted T cells, or PBMCs provided the cDNA or gDNA that served as material.

Produced via immunoSEQ multiplex PCR; TCRdb's table is partial and in-frame only. The table has 140,000 to 150,000 clones, about 83% seen once; the top ten hold under 10%. While infection was still active, Seattle patients were enrolled and then followed longitudinally. This CDR3 region has 17 residues. Trimming removed 0 bases at V and 2 bases at J, with 13 bases between. The germline V gene has CDR1 SGHVS and CDR2 FNYEAQ. The chain recombines TRBV7-6 with TRBJ2-2; D is possibly TRBD2 (6 bases). The source of this sequence is a man between 25 and 39 years old with COVID-19, enrolled during active disease. Sequencing used peripheral blood. The CDR3 coding sequence is TGTGCCAGCAGCTTAGCGCCCGGGGGTCGTAACACCGGGGAGCTGTTTTTT. This sequence encodes CASSLAPGGRNTGELFF.